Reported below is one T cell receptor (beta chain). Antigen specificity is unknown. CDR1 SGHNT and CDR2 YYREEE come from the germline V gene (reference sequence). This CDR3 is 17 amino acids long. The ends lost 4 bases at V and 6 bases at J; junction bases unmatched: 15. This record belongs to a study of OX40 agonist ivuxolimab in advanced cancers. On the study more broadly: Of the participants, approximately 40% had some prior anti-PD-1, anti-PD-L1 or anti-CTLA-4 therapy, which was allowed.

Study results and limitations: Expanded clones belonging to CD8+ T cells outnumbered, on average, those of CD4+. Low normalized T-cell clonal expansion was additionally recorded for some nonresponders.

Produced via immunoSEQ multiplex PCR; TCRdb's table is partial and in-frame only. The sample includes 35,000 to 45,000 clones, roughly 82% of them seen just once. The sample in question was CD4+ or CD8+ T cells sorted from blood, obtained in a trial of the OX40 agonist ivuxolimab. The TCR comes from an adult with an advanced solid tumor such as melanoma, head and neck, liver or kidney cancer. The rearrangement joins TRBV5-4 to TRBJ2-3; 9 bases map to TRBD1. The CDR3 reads CASSDRTGAIGRDTQYF. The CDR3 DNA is TGTGCCAGCAGCGATAGGACAGGGGCGATAGGGAGGGATACGCAGTATTTT.